These 26 T cell receptor beta chains share one sample of origin, sequenced in a study of blood T cell repertoires in COVID-19. Profiled with immunoSEQ multiplex PCR; TCRdb holds only in-frame clones, not every one. The table records 62,000 or so clones, more than 65% of them present only once. The sequenced sample consisted of peripheral blood. Every receptor here comes from a human donor in a cohort sampled during active COVID-19.

This chain joins TRBV29-1 and TRBJ1-1, with 8 nucleotides matching TRBD1. Germline trimming cut 7 bases from V and 0 bases from J; bases unmatched to any gene: 4. The CDR3 consists of 13 residues. Germline CDR1 is SQVTM and CDR2 is ANQGSEA. CDR3 protein: CSGGDRLNTEAFF. The CDR3 bases are TGCAGCGGTGGGGACAGGTTGAACACTGAAGCTTTCTTT. The complete variable domain, with remaining parts taken from reference TRBV29-1 and TRBJ1-1, reads SAVISQKPSRDICQRGTSLTIQCQVDSQVTMMFWYRQQPGQSLTLIATANQGSEATYESGFVIDKFPISRPNLTFSTLTVSNMSPEDSSIYLCSGGDRLNTEAFFGQGTRLTVV.

The chain uses TRBV4-2 and TRBJ2-1; TRBD2 matches at 8 bases. Germline V CDR1 and CDR2: LGHNA, YNFKEQ. Trimming cost V 4 bases and J 7 bases; bases outside gene matches: 9. The CDR3 contains 15 residues. CDR3 residues: CASSPQRGIQNEQFF. Written as DNA, the CDR3 is TGTGCCAGCAGCCCCCAGCGGGGGATTCAGAATGAGCAGTTCTTC.

The sample holds one count of this clone. The chain recombines TRBV10-3 with TRBJ1-5; D remains unclear. The CDR3 is 13 residues long. Trimming took 4 bases from V and 5 from J, leaving 9 bases between them. Per the germline V gene, CDR1 is ENHRY and CDR2 is SYGVKD. In nucleotides, the CDR3 is TGTGCCATCAGTGGGGCAGCGGATCAGCCCCAGCATTTT. It codes for CAISGAADQPQHF.

The V gene is TRBV29-1, the J gene TRBJ1-2, with 8 bases matching TRBD1. This CDR3 contains 14 residues. V lost 6 bases and J lost 0; bases outside the gene matches: 6. Germline values: CDR1 SQVTM, CDR2 ANQGSEA. In nucleotides, the CDR3 is TGCAGCGTAGAGGACAGGGCTGCTAACTATGGCTACACCTTC. It encodes CSVEDRAANYGYTF.

This chain links TRBV6-2 or TRBV6-3 with TRBJ1-5, with TRBD1 matching 10 bases. V shed 2 bases and J 0 bases; nucleotides not matched to a gene: 13. The CDR3 runs to 20 residues. Looked up from germline, CDR1 is MNHEY and CDR2 is SVGEGT. CDR3 residues: CASSYRAPTGTGASNQPQHF. CDR3 bases: TGTGCCAGCAGTTACCGGGCCCCAACCGGGACAGGGGCTAGCAATCAGCCCCAGCATTTT.

This clone was observed once. The gene calls are TRBV9 and TRBJ2-2, with unresolved D. V shed 0 bases and J shed 1 base, with 4 bases lying between them. The germline V gene encodes CDR1 SGDLS and CDR2 YYNGEE. The CDR3 consists of 14 residues. The CDR3 sequence: CASSVDWNTGELFF. The CDR3 nucleotides are TGTGCCAGCAGCGTAGACTGGAACACCGGGGAGCTGTTTTTT.

The rearrangement links TRBV12-5 to TRBJ1-1, with TRBD1 as a possible D gene (5 bases). The CDR3 is made up of 15 amino acids. Trimming took 2 bases from V and 5 from J, leaving 15 bases between them. The V gene's germline CDR1 is LGHNT and CDR2 FRNRAP. In DNA, the CDR3 is TGTGCTAGTGGTTTGAGTGGGGGGGTGAGGACTGAAGCTTTCTTT. As protein: CASGLSGGVRTEAFF.

V is TRBV28 and J is TRBJ1-6, with 11 bases matching TRBD1. This CDR3 comprises 16 residues. CDR1 and CDR2 from the germline V gene are MDHEN and SYDVKM. The trim removed 6 bases at V and 7 bases at J, leaving 8 bases unmatched. The CDR3 loop is CASSPPGTGGNSPLHF. The CDR3 nucleotides are TGTGCCAGCAGCCCCCCGGGGACAGGGGGAAATTCACCCCTCCACTTT.

The chain's CDR3 is CASSHQGMDGYTF. CDR3 nucleotides: TGTGCCAGCAGTCACCAGGGTATGGATGGCTACACCTTC. The chain is built from TRBV6-6 and TRBJ1-2; tentative D call: TRBD1 (5 bases). Germline CDR1 and CDR2: MNHNY and SVGAGI (reference sequence). V was shortened by 5 bases and J by 6 bases, with 13 bases between the two germline ends. CDR3 length: 13 amino acids.

This chain links TRBV5-1 with TRBJ2-7, with 12 bases identical to TRBD2. V lost 7 bases to trimming and J lost 4 bases; unmatched junction nucleotides: 6. The V gene's germline CDR1 is SGHRS and CDR2 YFSETQ. The CDR3 spans 14 residues. The CDR3 here is CASGQGTSGYEQYF. Written as DNA, the CDR3 is TGCGCCAGCGGCCAGGGGACTAGCGGGTACGAGCAGTACTTC.

The count of this clone is one. CDR3 loop: CASSSIQGTGELFF. The CDR3 DNA reads TGTGCCAGCAGCTCGATACAGGGCACCGGGGAGCTGTTTTTT. This chain connects TRBV5-6 to TRBJ2-2, with D possibly TRBD1 on 6 matching bases. Germline-derived CDR1 and CDR2 are SGHDT and YYEEEE. This CDR3 spans 14 amino acids. Trimming removed 3 bases from V and 4 bases from J, with 10 bases in between.

This clone was counted many times. The rearrangement uses TRBV5-4 and TRBJ1-2; D gene ambiguous. CDR1 SGHNT and CDR2 YYREEE come from the germline V gene (reference sequence). The CDR3 is made up of 12 amino acids. The V and J ends lost 0 bases and 4 bases respectively, with 4 bases between them. Here the CDR3 DNA reads TGTGCCAGCAGCTTGGACAGCTATGGCTACACCTTC. Translated, it gives CASSLDSYGYTF.

The V and J genes are TRBV29-1 and TRBJ1-2; D is possibly TRBD1 (6 bases). The length of the CDR3 is 12 residues. The germline V gene encodes CDR1 SQVTM and CDR2 ANQGSEA. V shed 2 bases and J shed 10 bases, with 14 bases lying between them. The CDR3 loop reads CSVETGTRTYTF. The CDR3 nucleotides read TGCAGCGTTGAAACAGGGACGAGGACCTACACCTTC.

This chain links TRBV9 with TRBJ1-2; 8 positions match TRBD1. The CDR3 spans 14 residues. V gave up 3 bases and J gave up 4 bases; unmatched junction bases: 5. From germline, CDR1 is SGDLS and CDR2 YYNGEE. The CDR3 DNA is TGTGCCAGCAGCGCAGGGGGCGCCAGCTATGGCTACACCTTC. It specifies CASSAGGASYGYTF.

The rearrangement links TRBV5-1 to TRBJ2-4; 10 nucleotides line up with TRBD1. The CDR3 extends over 14 amino acids. Looked up from germline, CDR1 is SGHRS and CDR2 is YFSETQ. V dropped 4 bases and J dropped 8; count of bases not matched to a gene: 6. CDR3 residues: CASSHGQGDYIQYF. The CDR3 nucleotides read TGCGCCAGCAGCCATGGACAGGGGGATTACATTCAGTACTTC.

CDR3 region: CSVERGTGRAGELFF. As DNA, the CDR3 is TGCAGCGTTGAGAGAGGGACAGGGAGGGCCGGGGAGCTGTTTTTT. V is TRBV29-1 and J is TRBJ2-2, with 9 bases fitting TRBD1. CDR1 SQVTM and CDR2 ANQGSEA come from the germline V gene. V was pared by 3 bases and J by 6 bases, with 8 bases of the junction left unmatched. CDR3 length: 15 amino acids.

The chain has TRBV3-1 (or the pseudogene TRBV3-2) and TRBJ2-2; D gene unclear. The germline V gene encodes CDR1 LGHDT and CDR2 YNNKEL (reference sequence). V was cut by 4 bases and J by 1 base, with 10 bases left in between. The CDR3 totals 15 residues. The CDR3 reads CASSLGPGNTGELFF. The DNA for the CDR3 is TGTGCCAGCAGCCTTGGCCCGGGGAACACCGGGGAGCTGTTTTTT.

This chain links TRBV5-6 with TRBJ2-2, with TRBD1 matching 8 bases. Losses at the gene ends were 0 bases for V and 3 bases for J; bases not matched to a gene: 4. The CDR3 sequence is 16 residues long. Per the germline V gene, CDR1 is SGHDT and CDR2 is YYEEEE. CDR3 amino acids: CASSLVGQGDTGELFF. The CDR3 DNA follows: TGTGCCAGCAGCTTGGTCGGACAGGGAGACACCGGGGAGCTGTTTTTT.

The chain uses TRBV30 and TRBJ1-6; possible D gene TRBD1, 5 bases. CDR1 is GTSNPN, CDR2 SVGIG, per germline (reference sequence). The CDR3 runs to 15 residues. Trimming stripped 8 bases from V and 7 bases from J, with 21 bases between. This chain's CDR3 is CARNGAAGGNSPLHF. For the CDR3, the DNA is TGTGCCCGGAATGGGGCAGCAGGTGGGAATTCACCCCTCCACTTT.

A remark on this clone: One junction end disagrees with the germline gene, perhaps due to a read error. Other DNA variants within this sample encode the same CDR3. The chain couples TRBV7-2 to TRBJ2-7; 8 bases fit TRBD2. Germline values: CDR1 SGHTA, CDR2 FQGNSA. The CDR3 runs 14 residues. The CDR3 DNA reads as TGTGCCAGCAGCTTAACCAGCGGGGGACACGAGCAGTATTTC. It specifies CASSLTSGGHEQYF.

This sequence joins TRBV11-2 and TRBJ2-3; maybe TRBD1 (7 bases). This CDR3 has 14 residues. The V gene lost 3 bases and the J gene lost 3 bases, with 10 bases spanning the gap. Germline CDR1 is SGHAT and CDR2 is FQNNGV. The CDR3 DNA sequence: TGTGCCAGCAGCTTCCAGGGGGGAACAGATACGCAGTATTTT. It specifies CASSFQGGTDTQYF.

The gene calls are TRBV10-3 and TRBJ1-6, with a possible D match to TRBD1 (6 bases). Germline V gene sequence: CDR1 ENHRY, CDR2 SYGVKD. Trimming shortened V by 5 bases and J by 8 bases, and 10 bases separated the two germline ends. The length of the CDR3 is 13 residues. CDR3 nucleotide sequence: TGTGCCATCAGTCAGGGGCCAGATTCACCCCTCCACTTT. Translated: CAISQGPDSPLHF.

The J gene is TRBJ2-2, the V gene TRBV5-1, with TRBD2 matching over 11 bases. V shed 0 bases, J shed 3 bases, and the junction held 7 bases outside the gene matches. This CDR3 region has 18 residues. Germline V gene data show CDR1 as SGHRS and CDR2 as YFSETQ. The CDR3 loop is CASSLGPLAGGHTGELFF. CDR3 bases: TGCGCCAGCAGCTTGGGTCCGCTAGCGGGGGGACACACCGGGGAGCTGTTTTTT.

The chain employs TRBV7-9 and TRBJ2-1; possible D gene TRBD1, 6 bases. The germline CDR1 and CDR2 sequences are SEHNR and FQNEAQ (reference sequence). V lost 10 bases, J lost 4 bases, and 20 bases lay in between. The CDR3 is 15 residues long. CDR3 nucleotides: TGTGCCACCCCTCGAAACCTAGGGGGTTACAATGAGCAGTTCTTC. Its translation is CATPRNLGGYNEQFF.

This clone was seen only a few times. The rearrangement links TRBV11-2 to TRBJ2-5; D may be TRBD1 (6 bases). Germline CDR1 reads SGHAT; CDR2 reads FQNNGV. V lost 2 bases and J 10 bases, leaving 14 bases between the germline ends. CDR3 size: 13 residues. CDR3 amino acids: CASSLRDTFYQYF. DNA for the CDR3: TGTGCCAGCAGCTTAAGGGACACTTTTTACCAGTACTTC.

The chain joins TRBV4-3 to TRBJ2-7; D is possibly TRBD1 (6 bases). Germline-derived CDR1 and CDR2 are LGHNA and YSLEER. This CDR3 comprises 15 residues. V gave up 0 bases and J gave up 2 bases, with 11 bases separating them. CDR3 nucleotides: TGCGCCAGCAGCCAAGATCAGGGGTTCACCTACGAGCAGTACTTC. Translated: CASSQDQGFTYEQYF.